The clone carrying this TCR beta chain has more than one count but fewer than ten. What it recognizes is unknown. Constant-region reverse primers amplified full-length variable regions, followed by semi-nested Nested Universal Primer A PCR. Each CDR3 protein is one row after TCRdb ran MiXCR on the 5' RACE reads. The sample lists 55,000 or so distinct CDR3 sequences, around 20% occurring once. The V gene end was trimmed by 7 bases and the J gene end by 3 bases; junction bases not matched to a gene: 5. There are 13 residues in the CDR3. CDR1 MNHNS and CDR2 SASEGT come from the germline V gene. The sorted Tregs were CD4+CD25+CD127-/low cells. Study conclusions and caveats: Greatest tumor Treg TCR overlap was with tumor naive CD4+ cells.

The chain combines TRBV6-1 with TRBJ1-2; 7 bases line up with TRBD1. The TCR originated in a female donor with breast cancer. The source material was tumor-infiltrating Tregs sorted from the breast tumor. CDR3 nucleotide sequence: TGTGCCAGCAACCGACAGGGAGACTATGGCTACACCTTC. It codes for CASNRQGDYGYTF.